Below are 32 T cell receptor beta chains sequenced from a single sample in a study of early T cells in non-severe SARS-CoV-2 infection. One entry per CDR3 protein, called by TCRdb with MiXCR from the 5' RACE reads. The repertoire includes just under 30,000 distinct CDR3 sequences, roughly 5.1% of them detected once, and roughly 10% sits in the top ten. The sequenced material came from whole blood. These TCRs come from an adult who was a healthcare worker with PCR-confirmed SARS-CoV-2 infection or an uninfected control (not recorded which).

This clonotype was seen more than once but under ten times. The V gene is TRBV29-1, the J gene TRBJ2-3; D is undetermined. V was pared by 2 bases and J by 4 bases, with 10 bases between. Per germline, CDR1 SQVTM and CDR2 ANQGSEA. The CDR3 is 13 amino acids. CDR3 residues: CSVELPTADTQYF. The CDR3 coding sequence is TGCAGCGTTGAACTCCCGACGGCAGATACGCAGTATTTT.

This clonotype has ten or more counts. This chain uses TRBV10-3 with TRBJ2-6; D is ambiguous. Germline values: CDR1 ENHRY, CDR2 SYGVKD. This CDR3 comprises 15 residues. Trimming shortened V by 4 bases and J by 0 bases, and 7 bases separated the two germline ends. This chain's CDR3 is CAISGVSSGANVLTF. The CDR3 DNA reads as TGTGCCATCAGTGGGGTGAGCTCTGGGGCCAACGTCCTGACTTTC.

This clonotype has only a few counts. The J gene is TRBJ2-3, the V gene TRBV20-1; a weak D match, TRBD2 (5 bases). Trimming pared 1 base from V and 0 bases from J, leaving 11 bases between. Germline V gene lookup returns CDR1 DFQATT and CDR2 SNEGSKA (reference sequence). This CDR3 is 15 amino acids long. Here the CDR3 reads CSARAPRVSTDTQYF. Here the CDR3 DNA reads TGCAGTGCTAGAGCCCCGAGGGTGAGCACAGATACGCAGTATTTT.

As for this clonotype: A much larger clone lies a single base off, so this may be a read error. The chain has TRBV27 and TRBJ2-2, with D perhaps matching TRBD2 (5 bases). Per the germline V gene, CDR1 is MNHEY and CDR2 is SMNVEV (reference sequence). This CDR3 is built from 13 residues. In nucleotides, the CDR3 is TGTGCCAGCAGTTTGCGGTACACCGGGGAGCCGTTTTTT. It translates to CASSLRYTGEPFF.

This clonotype was seen repeatedly, ten times or more. The V call is TRBV7-8, the J call TRBJ1-6, with 8 bases lining up with TRBD1. V trimming: 3 bases; J trimming: 10 bases; junction bases outside the gene matches: 2. The CDR3 has 13 amino acids. Germline CDR1 reads SGHVS; CDR2 reads FQNEAQ. The CDR3 region is CASSLDRVSPLHF. The CDR3 region has the DNA TGTGCCAGCAGCTTGGACAGGGTCTCACCCCTCCACTTT.

This clonotype was found many times. The junction shows a germline mismatch at one end, possibly a read error. The rearrangement uses TRBV11-1 and TRBJ2-3, with a possible D match to TRBD1 (5 bases). The CDR3 consists of 14 residues. CDR1 SGHAT and CDR2 FQDESV come from the germline V gene (reference sequence). CDR3 sequence (DNA): TGTGTCAGCAGCCCACAGGCATCCACAGATACGCAGTATTTT. Translation gives CVSSPQASTDTQYF.

The CDR3 region is CSVDGGLTDTQYF. The CDR3 nucleotides are TGCAGCGTTGACGGCGGACTCACAGATACGCAGTATTTT. This chain joins TRBV29-1 and TRBJ2-3, with a possible D match to TRBD2 (5 bases). Trimming cost V 3 bases and J 2 bases, with 9 bases left between them. Germline CDR1 and CDR2: SQVTM and ANQGSEA. The CDR3 runs 13 residues.

This clonotype was counted many times. The chain employs TRBV20-1 and TRBJ1-2; TRBD1 might be the D (5 bases). Germline V gene data show CDR1 as DFQATT and CDR2 as SNEGSKA (reference sequence). This CDR3 has 11 amino acids. The germline V and J ends were trimmed by 3 bases and 5 bases, with 7 bases remaining between them. Here the CDR3 reads CSASRVYGYTF. CDR3 sequence (DNA): TGCAGTGCTAGCAGGGTTTATGGCTACACCTTC.

This clonotype was seen only a few times. The rearrangement joins TRBV7-9 to TRBJ1-1; perhaps TRBD1 as D (5 bases). This CDR3 is built from 14 residues. The ends were cut back, 3 bases at V and 2 bases at J, with 10 bases in the middle. CDR1 is SEHNR and CDR2 is FQNEAQ in the germline V gene (reference sequence). The DNA of the CDR3 is TGTGCCAGCAGCTTTGACAGCTATAACACTGAAGCTTTCTTT. This codes for CASSFDSYNTEAFF.

The chain employs TRBV7-9 and TRBJ2-3; maybe TRBD2 (5 bases). Trimming removed 6 bases at V and 0 bases at J, with 10 bases between. Germline-derived CDR1 and CDR2 are SEHNR and FQNEAQ (reference sequence). The CDR3 consists of 14 residues. This CDR3 is CASSLTISTDTQYF. Written as DNA, the CDR3 is TGTGCCAGCAGTTTGACTATAAGCACAGATACGCAGTATTTT.

This clonotype has ten or more counts. This chain connects TRBV28 to TRBJ1-6; no clear D. Germline-derived CDR1 and CDR2 are MDHEN and SYDVKM. This CDR3 comprises 13 residues. Trimming removed 7 bases at V and 11 bases at J, with 15 bases between. The CDR3 bases are TGTGCCAGCACCCCGATTCGGCTCACACCCCTCCACTTT. It specifies CASTPIRLTPLHF. The full variable domain, with the rest looked up from reference TRBV28 and TRBJ1-6, is DVKVTQSSRYLVKRTGEKVFLECVQDMDHENMFWYRQDPGLGLRLIYFSYDVKMKEKGDIPEGYSVSREKKERFSLILESASTNQTSMYLCASTPIRLTPLHFGNGTRLTVT.

In its sample, this clonotype was seen many times. The V gene is TRBV5-1, the J gene TRBJ2-1; 9 positions agree with TRBD2. This CDR3 has 14 residues. Germline assignment: CDR1 SGHRS and CDR2 YFSETQ. With 0 bases clipped from V and 9 bases from J, the junction kept 4 bases outside the gene matches. This CDR3 is CASSLASGVGEQFF. The CDR3 DNA reads as TGCGCCAGCAGCTTGGCTAGCGGGGTAGGTGAGCAGTTCTTC.

This clonotype was observed a handful of times. This rearrangement joins TRBV20-1 to TRBJ2-7; D is perhaps TRBD2 (5 bases). The V and J ends lost 0 bases and 3 bases respectively, with 21 bases between them. The germline gives CDR1 DFQATT, CDR2 SNEGSKA (reference sequence). CDR3 length: 17 residues. The CDR3 loop is CSARDGRFGLAGYEQYF. For the CDR3, the DNA is TGCAGTGCTAGAGATGGACGGTTCGGCTTGGCGGGCTACGAGCAGTACTTC.

In its sample, this clonotype was seen many times. The chain uses TRBV6-5 and TRBJ1-1, with no clear D. Per the germline V gene, CDR1 is MNHEY and CDR2 is SVGAGI. With 0 bases removed from V and 4 bases from J, the gap between germline ends came to 12 bases. The CDR3 is 15 residues long. DNA for the CDR3: TGTGCCAGCAGTTACTCGTTTTCAGGTCGCACTGAAGCTTTCTTT. As protein: CASSYSFSGRTEAFF.

This clonotype was seen ten or more times. V and J are TRBV11-3 and TRBJ2-5; TRBD2 might be the D (6 bases). Trimming took 2 bases from V and 5 from J, leaving 15 bases between them. There are 15 residues in the CDR3. Germline V gives CDR1 SGHNT, CDR2 YENEEA. For the CDR3, the DNA is TGTGCCAGCAGCTTATACCGGGAGAGGGATGAGACCCAGTACTTC. It yields the protein CASSLYRERDETQYF.

This clonotype was recorded at least ten times. The J gene is TRBJ2-4, the V gene TRBV3-1, with D possibly TRBD2 on 6 matching bases. The CDR3 is 15 amino acids. Trimming took off 0 bases at V and 9 bases at J, with 15 bases between the two ends. CDR1 and CDR2 (germline): LGHDT, YNNKEL (reference sequence). The CDR3 DNA reads as TGTGCCAGCAGCCAAGATATCGTAGCGGCGAGCATTCAGTACTTC. It encodes CASSQDIVAASIQYF.

This clonotype has a count of ten or more. This sequence joins TRBV2 and TRBJ2-5; D uncertain. This CDR3 contains 12 residues. Trimming stripped 7 bases from V and 4 bases from J, with 10 bases between. Germline V gives CDR1 SNHLY, CDR2 FYNNEI. The CDR3 coding sequence is TGTGCCAGCAATCGATGGGGAGAGACCCAGTACTTC. Translated, it gives CASNRWGETQYF.

J is TRBJ2-2 and V is TRBV7-2; no reliable D call. The CDR3 is made up of 14 amino acids. Germline V CDR1 and CDR2: SGHTA, FQGNSA. Trimming stripped 1 base from V and 7 bases from J, with 10 bases between. DNA of the CDR3: TGTGCCAGCAGCTTAGGAGACATGATCGGGGAGCTGTTTTTT. Translation gives CASSLGDMIGELFF. Together with reference TRBV7-2 and TRBJ2-2, the CDR3 gives the full variable domain: GAGVSQSPSNKVTEKGKDVELRCDPISGHTALYWYRQSLGQGLEFLIYFQGNSAPDKSGLPSDRFSAERTGGSVSTLTIQRTQQEDSAVYLCASSLGDMIGELFFGEGSRLTVL.

The chain combines TRBV7-6 with TRBJ2-3; D is ambiguous. The germline gives CDR1 SGHVS, CDR2 FNYEAQ. Trimming left V 4 bases short and J 2 bases short, with 7 bases between. The CDR3 extends over 13 amino acids. The CDR3 sequence is CASSWAVTDTQYF. CDR3 in DNA: TGTGCCAGCAGCTGGGCTGTCACAGATACGCAGTATTTT.

This clonotype appeared many times. V is TRBV18 and J is TRBJ2-1, with TRBD1 matching 10 bases. V was pared by 1 base and J by 5 bases, with 5 bases of the junction left unmatched. The length of the CDR3 is 16 residues. Germline-derived CDR1 and CDR2 are KGHSH and LQKENI. As DNA, the CDR3 is TGTGCCAGCTCACCACGGGACAGGGGACGAGACAATGAGCAGTTCTTC. This codes for CASSPRDRGRDNEQFF.

This clonotype was observed many times. The chain carries TRBV12-3 or TRBV12-4 and TRBJ1-2, with D possibly being TRBD1 (5 bases). The CDR3 has 13 residues. V was trimmed by 6 bases and J by 8 bases, leaving 16 bases between them. The CDR3 bases are TGTGCCAGCAGAAAAGGGGATGGGGCGGGCTACACCTTC. Translation: CASRKGDGAGYTF.

This clonotype was detected many times. The chain joins TRBV6-1 to TRBJ1-6; TRBD1 matches at 9 bases. After removal of 1 base from V and 7 bases from J, the junction contained 11 bases not matched to a gene. The CDR3 is 18 amino acids. The germline V gene has CDR1 MNHNS and CDR2 SASEGT. In nucleotides, the CDR3 is TGTGCCAGCAGTGAAGGGGCGGGACAGGGTCTAAGAAATTCACCCCTCCACTTT. Translated, it gives CASSEGAGQGLRNSPLHF.

This clonotype was counted ten times or more. The V gene is TRBV7-8, the J gene TRBJ2-1, with D perhaps TRBD1 (6 bases). Trimming pared 5 bases from V and 5 bases from J, leaving 16 bases between. The CDR3 length is 15 residues. The germline gives CDR1 SGHVS, CDR2 FQNEAQ. The CDR3: CASSPYRDLHNEQFF. The CDR3 nucleotides are TGTGCCAGCAGCCCCTACAGGGATCTCCACAATGAGCAGTTCTTC.

The V gene is TRBV20-1, the J gene TRBJ2-2, with 10 nucleotides matching TRBD2. The CDR3 extends over 16 amino acids. From germline, CDR1 is DFQATT and CDR2 SNEGSKA (reference sequence). With 1 base clipped from V and 0 bases from J, the junction kept 2 bases outside the gene matches. CDR3 DNA: TGCAGTGCTAGAGTTAGCGGGAGGACGAACACCGGGGAGCTGTTTTTT. The encoded protein is CSARVSGRTNTGELFF.

This clonotype was detected a few times. This rearrangement joins TRBV3-1 to TRBJ2-7; D is unresolved. Germline lookup yields CDR1 LGHDT and CDR2 YNNKEL (reference sequence). The CDR3 covers 14 residues. The V end was cut by 4 bases, the J end by 2 bases, with 12 bases between. CDR3 amino acids: CASSPDGITYEQYF. The CDR3 nucleotides read TGTGCCAGCAGCCCCGACGGTATTACCTACGAGCAGTACTTC.

Ten or more counts support this clonotype. The rearrangement links TRBV27 to TRBJ1-1; D unresolved. Germline CDR1 is MNHEY and CDR2 is SMNVEV (reference sequence). This CDR3 has 13 amino acids. V shed 4 bases and J shed 0 bases, with 6 bases lying between them. The CDR3 here is CASSSTMNTEAFF. In DNA form, the CDR3 reads TGTGCCAGCAGTTCAACGATGAACACTGAAGCTTTCTTT.

This clonotype appeared a single time. This may stem from a read error, because a much larger clone lies one nucleotide away. The chain uses TRBV7-6 and TRBJ1-6, with D possibly being TRBD1 (5 bases). Germline V CDR1 and CDR2: SGHVS, FNYEAQ. The CDR3 consists of 15 residues. This CDR3 reads CASSLGAGTDSPLRF. The CDR3 nucleotides read TGTGCCAGCAGCTTAGGGGCCGGGACGGATTCACCCCTCCGCTTT.

The V call is TRBV27, the J call TRBJ1-6; TRBD1 agrees at 7 bases. Unmatched junction bases numbered 16, after V lost 6 bases and J lost 5 bases. The germline V gene has CDR1 MNHEY and CDR2 SMNVEV (reference sequence). The CDR3 contains 18 residues. The chain's CDR3 is CASREFGTADFNNSPLHF. DNA for the CDR3: TGTGCCAGCAGAGAATTTGGGACAGCGGATTTCAATAATTCACCCCTCCACTTT.

The chain recombines TRBV7-9 with TRBJ2-2; D possibly corresponds to TRBD1 (5 bases). Germline V gene data show CDR1 as SEHNR and CDR2 as FQNEAQ (reference sequence). This CDR3 has 14 residues. Trimming took off 5 bases at V and 2 bases at J, with 9 bases between the two ends. CDR3 sequence (DNA): TGTGCCAGCAGCCGACAGACCAACACCGGGGAGCTGTTTTTT. Residues: CASSRQTNTGELFF.

This clonotype was detected ten times or more. V is TRBV19 and J is TRBJ2-5, with 7 bases lining up with TRBD2. V dropped 3 bases and J dropped 1; count of bases not matched to a gene: 5. Germline V gene lookup returns CDR1 LNHDA and CDR2 SQIVND (reference sequence). The CDR3 is made up of 15 amino acids. The CDR3 loop is CASSILAGAQETQYF. CDR3 in DNA: TGTGCCAGTAGTATCTTGGCGGGAGCCCAAGAGACCCAGTACTTC.

This clonotype was counted at least ten times. This chain connects TRBV5-1 to TRBJ1-4, with D unclear. Trimming removed 5 bases at V and 8 bases at J, with 19 bases between. In germline, CDR1 is SGHRS, CDR2 YFSETQ. The CDR3 loop spans 15 amino acids. The CDR3 loop is CASRFAGRAAEKLFF. CDR3 DNA sequence: TGCGCCAGCAGGTTTGCAGGCCGGGCGGCGGAAAAACTGTTTTTT.

This clonotype was found a few times. The chain has TRBV5-1 and TRBJ2-3, with TRBD2 matching over 8 bases. The CDR3 has 14 amino acids. Germline-derived CDR1 and CDR2 are SGHRS and YFSETQ. Trimming cost V 7 bases and J 2 bases; bases outside gene matches: 6. CDR3 nucleotide sequence: TGCGCCAGCGCGGGGGGTTCAGCCACAGATACGCAGTATTTT. This encodes CASAGGSATDTQYF.